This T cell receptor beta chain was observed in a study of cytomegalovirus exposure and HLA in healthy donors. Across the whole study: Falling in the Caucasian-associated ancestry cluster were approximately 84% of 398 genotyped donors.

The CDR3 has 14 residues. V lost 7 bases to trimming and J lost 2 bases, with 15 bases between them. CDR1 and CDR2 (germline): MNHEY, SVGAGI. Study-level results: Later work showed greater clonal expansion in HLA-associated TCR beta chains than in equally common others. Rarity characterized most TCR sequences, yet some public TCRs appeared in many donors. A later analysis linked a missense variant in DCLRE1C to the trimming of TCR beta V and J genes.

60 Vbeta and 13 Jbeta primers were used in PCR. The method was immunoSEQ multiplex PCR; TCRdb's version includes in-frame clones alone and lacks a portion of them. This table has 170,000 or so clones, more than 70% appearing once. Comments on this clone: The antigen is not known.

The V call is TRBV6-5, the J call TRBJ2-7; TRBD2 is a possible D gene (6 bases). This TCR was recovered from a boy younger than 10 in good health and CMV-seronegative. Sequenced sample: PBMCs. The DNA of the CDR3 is TGTGCCAGCACCAAAGCGGGCTCCACCTACGAGCAGTACTTC. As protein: CASTKAGSTYEQYF.